The source of this TCR beta chain is a study of T cells in Graves' hyperthyroidism and ophthalmopathy. Study-wide background: Peripheral blood was acquired at first diagnosis, ahead of any therapy whatsoever. Study-level points and caveats: Blood shared most expanded thyroid clonotypes above 0.001.

This clonotype was observed many times. Antigen: not known. Diagnoses were made from clinical symptoms, serum measures (thyroxine and TRAb), thyroid ultrasound and orbital computed tomography. It was RNA transcripts that yielded the amplified TCR beta CDR3 regions. The primer set for the first-round RT-PCR of the TCR CDR3 was HTBI. MiXCR, applied by TCRdb to the multiplex PCR reads, yields one record per CDR3 protein. In the table there are nearly 600,000 distinct CDR3 sequences, roughly 14% of which are singletons. This CDR3 is built from 14 residues. V was clipped by 5 bases and J by 5 bases; unmatched bases: 8. Per germline, CDR1 DFQATT and CDR2 SNEGSKA (reference sequence).

This rearrangement joins TRBV20-1 to TRBJ1-4; TRBD1 matches at 7 bases. The TCR originated in a woman aged 30 to 39 with Graves' hyperthyroidism that later progressed to Graves' ophthalmopathy. The specimen sequenced was blood. The CDR3 DNA reads TGCAGTGCTCATTCACAGGGGAGAAATGAAAAACTGTTTTTT. It codes for CSAHSQGRNEKLFF.